This is a list of T cell receptor beta chains from one sample in a study of blood T cell repertoires in COVID-19. Clones were sequenced by immunoSEQ multiplex PCR, and TCRdb holds only the in-frame ones, with some missing. The table lists some 190,000 clones, about 85% of them singletons. Sequenced input: peripheral blood. All receptors come from a man at least 80 years old with COVID-19, enrolled during active disease. CDR3s include the opening cysteine and the closing phenylalanine or tryptophan. A D gene is named only where the DNA matches it firmly. Not all rows give a size; the values are once, few, many and, for expanded clones, a class.

TGTGCCAGCAGGAGGACAGGGGGGGATTCACCCCTCCACTTT	CASRRTGGDSPLHF	-	TRBD1	TRBJ1-6	TRBV6-5
TGTGCCAGCTCACCGGGGAGCTCCTATGGCTACACCTTC	CASSPGSSYGYTF	-	-	TRBJ1-2	TRBV18
TGTGCCAGCAGCCCGGGACTGTTCTCCTACAATGAGCAGTTCTTC	CASSPGLFSYNEQFF	-	-	TRBJ2-1	TRBV5-4
TGCGCCAGCAGCTTGGATAGGACAGGCTACGAGCAGTACTTC	CASSLDRTGYEQYF	-	TRBD1	TRBJ2-7	TRBV5-1
TGTGCCATCAGAGCAGACCCCGGGGACTATGGCTACACCTTC	CAIRADPGDYGYTF	once	-	TRBJ1-2	TRBV10-3
TGTGCCCAGCAGACTAGCGGGGGGGACACAGATACGCAGTATTTT	CAQQTSGGDTDTQYF	-	TRBD2	TRBJ2-3	TRBV2
TGTGCCAGCTCACCATCAGCGCTCCAACTCTACGAGCAGTACTTC	CASSPSALQLYEQYF	-	-	TRBJ2-7	TRBV18
TGCAGCGTGGGGAAAAGGGGTAATGAAAAACTGTTTTTT	CSVGKRGNEKLFF	-	-	TRBJ1-4	TRBV29-1
TGTGCCACCACGGGGGACACAGATACGCAGTATTTT	CATTGDTDTQYF	-	-	TRBJ2-3	TRBV10-3
TGTGCCAGCAGTTTTCTCCAGGGTGGCGGCTACACCTTC	CASSFLQGGGYTF	-	-	TRBJ1-2	TRBV12-3/TRBV12-4
TGTGCCACCCTTGCAGGGGCAGGGAATGAAAAACTGTTTTTT	CATLAGAGNEKLFF	-	-	TRBJ1-4	TRBV2
TGCGCCAGCACCGACAGGGTAGGCTATGGCTACACCTTC	CASTDRVGYGYTF	-	TRBD1	TRBJ1-2	TRBV4-3
TGTGCCAGCAGTGAAACCGGGACAGTAAAAGAGACCCAGTACTTC	CASSETGTVKETQYF	-	TRBD1	TRBJ2-5	TRBV2
TGTGCTAGTGGTTTAGAAGGAGGGGCACCCCTCCACTTT	CASGLEGGAPLHF	-	-	TRBJ1-6	TRBV12-5
TGCGCCAGCACCCCGATACTAGCGGGGGGCACAGATACGCAGTATTTT	CASTPILAGGTDTQYF	-	TRBD2	TRBJ2-3	TRBV5-1
TGTGCCAGCAGTTACGGCAGAAGCTCCTACGAGCAGTACTTC	CASSYGRSSYEQYF	-	-	TRBJ2-7	TRBV6-2/TRBV6-3
TGTGCCAGCAGCTTGGCCCCAGCGGGGGGGTCATATGAGCAGTTCTTC	CASSLAPAGGSYEQFF	-	TRBD2	TRBJ2-1	TRBV5-4
TGTGCCAGCAGCTGGGCCGGGACAGGCGGTTTCAACGAGCAGTACTTC	CASSWAGTGGFNEQYF	-	TRBD1	TRBJ2-7	TRBV7-2
TGTGCCAGCAGCGGAGGGGGCAACGAACAGCCCCAGCATTTT	CASSGGGNEQPQHF	-	TRBD1	TRBJ1-5	TRBV7-9
TGTGCCAGCAGTTATATGGAGCGGGGGAAAGACAGAGCCAAAAACATTCAGTACTTC	CASSYMERGKDRAKNIQYF	-	TRBD2	TRBJ2-4	TRBV6-2/TRBV6-3
TGTGCCAGCAGCCCCAGACAGGTCCCGGGCGAGCAGTACTTC	CASSPRQVPGEQYF	-	-	TRBJ2-7	TRBV7-8
TGTGCCAGCAGCCGGACAGGGGGCGCGGGTAACTATGGCTACACCTTC	CASSRTGGAGNYGYTF	-	TRBD1	TRBJ1-2	TRBV11-2
TGCGCCAGCAGCCAAGGTCCGGGACTAGAGACAGATACGCAGTATTTT	CASSQGPGLETDTQYF	-	TRBD2	TRBJ2-3	TRBV4-3
TGTGCCATCAGTGAGGCTCCAGGGGGAATGAACACTGAAGCTTTCTTT	CAISEAPGGMNTEAFF	-	TRBD1	TRBJ1-1	TRBV10-3
TGTGCCACTGGGACAGGGGCTAGCACAGATACGCAGTATTTT	CATGTGASTDTQYF	-	TRBD1	TRBJ2-3	TRBV19
TGTGCCAGTAGTATTTCCGGGTCCGGGGAGCTGTTTTTT	CASSISGSGELFF	-	-	TRBJ2-2	TRBV19
TGTGCCAGCAGTGACAGGTACGAGCAGTACTTC	CASSDRYEQYF	once	-	TRBJ2-7	TRBV28
TGCGCCAGCAGCCAAGATGGACAGTCGGGCTATGGCTACACCTTC	CASSQDGQSGYGYTF	-	-	TRBJ1-2	TRBV4-1
TGTGCCACCTACGCCGGGACAGGGCCCGAAAAACTGTTTTTT	CATYAGTGPEKLFF	-	TRBD1	TRBJ1-4	TRBV19
TGTGCCAGCAGCTTGGGACAGGGGAGGTTGGAGACCCAGTACTTC	CASSLGQGRLETQYF	-	TRBD1	TRBJ2-5	TRBV5-4
TGTGCCAGCAGTTCCAGGGTTAACTATGGCTACACCTTC	CASSSRVNYGYTF	once	-	TRBJ1-2	TRBV6-5
TGTGCCAGCAGTGAGACAGGGACAGGGGACTATGGCTACACCTTC	CASSETGTGDYGYTF	-	TRBD1	TRBJ1-2	TRBV6-1
TGTGCCAGCAGCTTCCCAGGGAGCGGGGGGGCCCATGAGCAGTTCTTC	CASSFPGSGGAHEQFF	-	TRBD2	TRBJ2-1	TRBV11-2
TGTGCCAGCAGCCATGACAGTACAGATACGCAGTATTTT	CASSHDSTDTQYF	-	-	TRBJ2-3	TRBV3-1/TRBV3-2
TGTGCCAGCAGCAACCAGGGAAATCAGCCCCAGCATTTT	CASSNQGNQPQHF	-	-	TRBJ1-5	TRBV7-2
TGCGCCAGCAGCTTGGTGGGACAGGGCTATGGAAACACCATATATTTT	CASSLVGQGYGNTIYF	-	TRBD1	TRBJ1-3	TRBV5-1
TGTGCCAGCAGCCCCGACAGTCTGTTCAATCAGCCCCAGCATTTT	CASSPDSLFNQPQHF	-	-	TRBJ1-5	TRBV7-9
TGTGCCAGAAGCTTGGGGCAGGTAAGCTCCTACGAGCAGTACTTC	CARSLGQVSSYEQYF	-	-	TRBJ2-7	TRBV5-3
TGTGCCAGCAGTGAAGCAGACAGGATCATTAACGTCCTGACTTTC	CASSEADRIINVLTF	-	-	TRBJ2-6	TRBV6-1
TGTGCCAGCAGCGTAGAGGGACAGGGTAGGGCTTTCTTT	CASSVEGQGRAFF	few	TRBD1	TRBJ1-1	TRBV9
TGTGCCAGCAGCTTGAAACTAGGCCAAGAGACCCAGTACTTC	CASSLKLGQETQYF	few	-	TRBJ2-5	TRBV5-4
TGTGCCAGCAGTTCAGGACAGATCTATGGCTACACCTTC	CASSSGQIYGYTF	-	-	TRBJ1-2	TRBV6-5